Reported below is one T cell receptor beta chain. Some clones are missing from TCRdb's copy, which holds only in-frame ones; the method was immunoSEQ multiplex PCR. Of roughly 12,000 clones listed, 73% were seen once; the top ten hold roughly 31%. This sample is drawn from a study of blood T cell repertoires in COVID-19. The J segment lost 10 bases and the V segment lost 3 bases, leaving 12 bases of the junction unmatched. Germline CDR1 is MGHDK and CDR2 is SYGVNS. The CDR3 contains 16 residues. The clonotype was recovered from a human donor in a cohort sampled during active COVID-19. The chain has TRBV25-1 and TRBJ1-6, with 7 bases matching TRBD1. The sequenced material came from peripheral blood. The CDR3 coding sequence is TGTGCCAGCAGTGATCGGGTCAGGGGGTCAAAGTCACCCCTCCACTTT. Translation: CASSDRVRGSKSPLHF.